Included here is one T cell receptor beta chain sequence, with context. This clonotype was counted at least ten times. Its antigen has not been determined. No per-base quality is available; no much larger clone lies one base away. TCR beta CDR3 regions were amplified from RNA transcripts. The first round of RT-PCR for the TCR CDR3 was performed with the HTBI primer set and the Qiagen OneStep RT-PCR kit. Libraries were constructed in a second round of multiplex PCR, after which size selection and purification were carried out. Libraries were sequenced paired-end with 100 bp reads on an Illumina HiSeq2000. Per the original workflow: SOAPnuke was used to process the raw data, removing reads that contained adapters or uncalled bases, had a mean Phred below 15, or lacked an exact match to the constant primer or identifier. COPE v1.2.5 was used to merge the high-quality paired reads, and each unique nucleotide sequence was defined as a clonotype. Clonotypes were aligned to IMGT TRBV, TRBD and TRBJ reference segments using MiTCR v1.1. The analysis was restricted to V-J combinations with a frequency above 0.0001, which together covered 99% to 99.2% of the repertoires. The TCS score was defined as the ratio of F50 (clonal expansion) to E x V (chaos), calculated using BLOSUM62-based TCRdist between CDR3 peptides within each V-J. Welch's t-statistics and random forest reduced 514 V-J features to about 12, which were used in a naive Bayes classifier (R e1071). The raw public reads went through TCRdb reprocessing: fastp at Q25, MiXCR clone calling, in-frame beta chains kept. Merged by CDR3 protein, the rows form single entries marked with the most common genes and DNA. The V and J calls follow TCRdb's processing rather than the paper's. This sample lists about 560,000 distinct CDR3 sequences; 16% were detected once. Together, the top ten hold about 20% of the sample.

These data originate in a study of T cells in Graves' hyperthyroidism and ophthalmopathy (dated 2019 in TCRdb). Broadly, across the study: Peripheral blood was collected at initial diagnosis, before any treatment. To identify TCR V-J signatures that set the groups apart, the researchers used a discovery cohort of about a hundred patients, made up of roughly 45 with Graves' ophthalmopathy and some 56 with stable Graves' hyperthyroidism. An independent validation cohort of fewer than 20 hyperthyroidism patients and 17 patients who later progressed to ophthalmopathy tested prospective prediction of ophthalmopathy. For training and testing, the 80 to 100 patients in the discovery cohort were randomly divided in a 7:3 ratio. In more than 5 Graves' hyperthyroidism patients, the study also compared T-cell repertoires from thyroid tissue with T-cell repertoires from blood. Once sampling was done, hyperthyroidism patients were given methimazole at a starting dose of 30 mg daily, whereas ophthalmopathy patients were given high-dose intravenous methylprednisolone. The paper reports TCR Vbeta CDR3 sequencing of 135 peripheral blood samples: around 45 ophthalmopathy, fewer than 80 hyperthyroidism and around 17 progressor patients. The paper's findings and limits, for the study overall: No statistical method was used to fix the sample size in advance, and group allocation was not hidden from the investigators. A model built on a 13 V-J signature distinguished ophthalmopathy from stable hyperthyroidism, reaching roughly 88% sensitivity and 81.08% specificity in cross-validation and 80%/75% in testing. Blood samples also contained most of the expanded thyroid clonotypes (frequency above 0.001), which suggests that blood repertoires may reflect thyroid immune responses. During validation, the model predicted progression to ophthalmopathy a median of roughly 7.1 months ahead of onset, with roughly 65% sensitivity and under 85% specificity.

Stable Graves' hyperthyroidism was defined as the absence of progression to ophthalmopathy over 18 months of follow-up. Hyperthyroidism patients were aged 18 to 65 years and newly diagnosed, with disease duration of less than 2 months. Exclusion was applied to patients with uncontrolled infections, other autoimmune diseases, pregnancy or lactation. Diagnoses were based on clinical symptoms, serum thyroxine and TRAb, thyroid ultrasound and orbital computed tomography. PBMCs were separated from roughly 9.3 ml of fresh peripheral blood using Ficoll-Paque density gradient centrifugation. Total RNA was extracted using Trizol reagent, and RNA quality was assessed on an Agilent 2100 Bioanalyzer. This receptor was identified in a young woman with Graves' hyperthyroidism. The sample taken for sequencing was blood.

The nucleotides are TGTGCCAGCAGTTTATCGGGGGGTGAGGACACTGAAGCTTTCTTT. It specifies CASSLSGGEDTEAFF. The rearrangement combines TRBV28 with TRBJ1-1; possibly the D gene is TRBD1, per 5 matching bases. Between the V and J ends, shortened by 1 base and 3 bases respectively, the junction contains 12 bases. Including cysteine and phenylalanine, the CDR3 has 15 amino acids. The sequence is cut down to CDR3 DNA, 45 bases in frame from base 1. CDR1 and CDR2, per the germline V gene, are MDHEN and SYDVKM.